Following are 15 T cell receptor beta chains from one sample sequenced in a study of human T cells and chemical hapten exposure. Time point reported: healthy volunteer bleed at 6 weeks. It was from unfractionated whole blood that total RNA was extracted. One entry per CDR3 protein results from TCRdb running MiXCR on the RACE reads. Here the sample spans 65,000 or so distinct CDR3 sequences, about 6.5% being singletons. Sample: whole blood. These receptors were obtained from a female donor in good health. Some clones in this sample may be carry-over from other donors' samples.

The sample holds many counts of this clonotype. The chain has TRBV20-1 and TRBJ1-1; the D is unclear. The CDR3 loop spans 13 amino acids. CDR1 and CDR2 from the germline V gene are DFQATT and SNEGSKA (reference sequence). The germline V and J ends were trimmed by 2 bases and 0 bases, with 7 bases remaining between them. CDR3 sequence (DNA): TGCAGTGCTAGACTGGCCCTGAACACTGAAGCTTTCTTT. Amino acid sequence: CSARLALNTEAFF.

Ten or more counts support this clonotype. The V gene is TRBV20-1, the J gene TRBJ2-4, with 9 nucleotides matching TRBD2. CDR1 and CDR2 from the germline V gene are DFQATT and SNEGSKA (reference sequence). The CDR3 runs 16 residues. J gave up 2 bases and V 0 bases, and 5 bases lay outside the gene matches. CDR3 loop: CSARDLAGGTKNIQYF. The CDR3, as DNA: TGCAGTGCTAGAGATCTGGCGGGGGGGACCAAAAACATTCAGTACTTC.

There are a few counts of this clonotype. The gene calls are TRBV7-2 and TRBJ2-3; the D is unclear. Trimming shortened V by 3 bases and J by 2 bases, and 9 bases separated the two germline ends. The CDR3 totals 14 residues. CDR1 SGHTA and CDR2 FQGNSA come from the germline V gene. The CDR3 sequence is CASSLGYYTDTQYF. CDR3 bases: TGTGCCAGCAGCTTGGGCTACTACACAGATACGCAGTATTTT.

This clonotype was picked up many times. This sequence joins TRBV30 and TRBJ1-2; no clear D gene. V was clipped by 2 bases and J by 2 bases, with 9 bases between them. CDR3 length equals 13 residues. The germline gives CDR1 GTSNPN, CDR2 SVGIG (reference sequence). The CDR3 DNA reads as TGTGCCTGGAGTAAGGCGGAGAACTATGGCTACACCTTC. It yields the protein CAWSKAENYGYTF.

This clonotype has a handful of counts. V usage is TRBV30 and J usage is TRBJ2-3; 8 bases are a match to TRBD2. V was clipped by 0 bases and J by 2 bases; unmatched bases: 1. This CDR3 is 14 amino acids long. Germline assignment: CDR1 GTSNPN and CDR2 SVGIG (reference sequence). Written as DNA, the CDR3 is TGTGCCTGGAGTGTAGCGGGAGTCACAGATACGCAGTATTTT. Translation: CAWSVAGVTDTQYF.

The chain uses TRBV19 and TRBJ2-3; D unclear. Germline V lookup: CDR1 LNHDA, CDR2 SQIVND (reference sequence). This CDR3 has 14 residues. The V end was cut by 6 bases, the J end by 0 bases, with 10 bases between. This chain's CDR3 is CASRPGPSTDTQYF. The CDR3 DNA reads TGTGCCAGTAGGCCCGGTCCTAGCACAGATACGCAGTATTTT. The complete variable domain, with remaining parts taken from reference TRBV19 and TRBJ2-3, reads DGGITQSPKYLFRKEGQNVTLSCEQNLNHDAMYWYRQDPGQGLRLIYYSQIVNDFQKGDIAEGYSVSREKKESFPLTVTSAQKNPTAFYLCASRPGPSTDTQYFGPGTRLTVL.

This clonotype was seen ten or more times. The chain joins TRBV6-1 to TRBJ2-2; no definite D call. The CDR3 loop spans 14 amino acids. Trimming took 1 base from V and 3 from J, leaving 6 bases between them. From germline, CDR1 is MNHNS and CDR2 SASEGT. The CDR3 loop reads CASSEGRYTGELFF. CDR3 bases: TGTGCCAGCAGTGAAGGAAGGTACACCGGGGAGCTGTTTTTT.

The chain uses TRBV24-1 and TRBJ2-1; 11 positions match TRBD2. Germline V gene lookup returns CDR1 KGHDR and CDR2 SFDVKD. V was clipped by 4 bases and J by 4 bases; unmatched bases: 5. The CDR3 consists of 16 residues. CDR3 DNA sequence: TGTGCCACCAGTGACCCGACTAGCGGGAAGTACAATGAGCAGTTCTTC. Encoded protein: CATSDPTSGKYNEQFF.

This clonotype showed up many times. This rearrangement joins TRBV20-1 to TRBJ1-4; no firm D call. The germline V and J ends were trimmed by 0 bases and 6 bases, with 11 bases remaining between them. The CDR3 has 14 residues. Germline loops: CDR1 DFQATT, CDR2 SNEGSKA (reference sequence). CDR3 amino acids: CSARDLRFDEKLFF. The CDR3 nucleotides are TGCAGTGCTAGAGATTTGAGGTTTGATGAAAAACTGTTTTTT.

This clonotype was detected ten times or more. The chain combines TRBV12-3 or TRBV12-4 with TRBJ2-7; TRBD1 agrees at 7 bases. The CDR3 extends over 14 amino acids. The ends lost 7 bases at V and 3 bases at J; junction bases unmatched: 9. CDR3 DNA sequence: TGTGCCAGCACCCTACGACAGGGCGGCTACGAGCAGTACTTC. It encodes CASTLRQGGYEQYF.

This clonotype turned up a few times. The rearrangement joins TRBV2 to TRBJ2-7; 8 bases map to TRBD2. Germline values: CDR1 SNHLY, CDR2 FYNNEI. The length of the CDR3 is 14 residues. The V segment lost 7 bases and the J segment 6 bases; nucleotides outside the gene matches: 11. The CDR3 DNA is TGTGCCAGCACGGCTAGCGGGCCGTTCGGCGAGCAGTACTTC. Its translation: CASTASGPFGEQYF.

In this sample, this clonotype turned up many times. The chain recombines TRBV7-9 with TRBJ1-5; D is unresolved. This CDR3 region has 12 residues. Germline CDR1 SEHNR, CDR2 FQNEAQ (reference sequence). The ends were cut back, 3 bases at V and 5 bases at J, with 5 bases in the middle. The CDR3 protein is CASSFSDQPQHF. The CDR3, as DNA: TGTGCCAGCAGCTTCTCTGATCAGCCCCAGCATTTT.

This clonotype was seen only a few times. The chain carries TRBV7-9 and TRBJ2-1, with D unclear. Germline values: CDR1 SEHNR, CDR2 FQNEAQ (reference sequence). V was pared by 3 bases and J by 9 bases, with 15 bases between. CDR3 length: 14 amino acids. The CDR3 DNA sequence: TGTGCCAGCAGCTTGAGGTCTTTCGGCGGTGAGCAGTTCTTC. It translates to CASSLRSFGGEQFF.

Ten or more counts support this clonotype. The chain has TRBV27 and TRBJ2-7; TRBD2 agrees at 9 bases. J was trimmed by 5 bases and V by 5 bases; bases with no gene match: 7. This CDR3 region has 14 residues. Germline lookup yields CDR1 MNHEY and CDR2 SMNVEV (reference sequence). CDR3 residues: CASSVSGRINEQYF. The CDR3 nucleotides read TGTGCCAGCAGTGTTAGCGGGAGAATCAACGAGCAGTACTTC.

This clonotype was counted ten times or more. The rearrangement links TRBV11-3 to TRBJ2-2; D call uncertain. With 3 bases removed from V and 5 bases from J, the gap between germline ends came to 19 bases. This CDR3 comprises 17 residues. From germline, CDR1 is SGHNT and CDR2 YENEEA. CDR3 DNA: TGTGCCAGCAGCTTGTCGAGGATGGGCTATGGGACCGGGGAGCTGTTTTTT. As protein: CASSLSRMGYGTGELFF.